This T cell receptor beta chain was found in a study of blood T cell repertoires in COVID-19. Study details: The samples span acute and convalescent COVID-19 from the United States, Italy and Spain. From T cells, B-cell-depleted T cells, or PBMCs came the material, which was cDNA or gDNA.

Source study methods: It was from reference gene primer amplification that nucleated cell counts were estimated. The method was immunoSEQ multiplex PCR; TCRdb's version includes in-frame clones alone and lacks a portion of them. V, J and clone size are those of that table, while D and trimming were read from the DNA. The table lists 55,000 to 90,000 clones, around 84% of them singletons. The CDR3 has 14 amino acids. Germline CDR1 KGHSH, CDR2 LQKENI. With regard to this clone: One end of the junction does not line up with germline, which may come from a read error.

The sequencing sample was made of peripheral blood. The TCR originated in a woman in her 70s with acute or convalescent COVID-19. The chain employs TRBV18 and TRBJ1-3; 7 positions match TRBD1. The CDR3, as DNA: TGTGCCAGCACACCCGGGACAGATGGAAACACCATATATTTT. Encoded protein: CASTPGTDGNTIYF.